The rows below give T cell receptor beta chains drawn from one sample of a study of T cells in narcolepsy. Sequencing was performed with immunoSEQ multiplex PCR; in TCRdb, only in-frame clones are kept and a portion is missing. This sample has 30,000 to 45,000 clones; over 75% occur once, and the top ten carry 1.6%. The source material was CD45RA- memory CD4+ T cells from PBMCs. The receptors shown here come from a human donor with narcolepsy. CDR3s include the opening cysteine and the closing phenylalanine or tryptophan. The D gene is left open where the match is weak. A row's size may be missing; if present it is once, few, many or a size class.

J gene: TRBJ2-3
D gene: NA
clone size: few
V gene: TRBV18
CDR3 protein: CASSPPVGTDTQYF
CDR3 DNA: TGTGCCAGCTCACCACCGGTGGGCACAGATACGCAGTATTTT

J gene: TRBJ2-3
D gene: NA
clone size: NA
V gene: TRBV4-3
CDR3 protein: CASSQRAQGTDTQYF
CDR3 DNA: TGCGCCAGCAGCCAAAGGGCGCAGGGGACAGATACGCAGTATTTT

J gene: TRBJ2-3
D gene: NA
clone size: few
V gene: TRBV20-1
CDR3 protein: CSARGDTQYF
CDR3 DNA: TGCAGTGCGAGGGGAGATACGCAGTATTTT

J gene: TRBJ1-6
D gene: NA
clone size: NA
V gene: TRBV7-2
CDR3 protein: CASSDRTVLHF
CDR3 DNA: TGTGCCAGCAGCGACCGGACCGTCCTCCACTTT

J gene: TRBJ1-6
D gene: NA
clone size: NA
V gene: TRBV11-2
CDR3 protein: CASSSKATGNSPLHF
CDR3 DNA: TGTGCCAGCAGCTCGAAGGCGACGGGGAATTCACCCCTCCACTTT

J gene: TRBJ1-2
D gene: TRBD1
clone size: NA
V gene: TRBV7-6
CDR3 protein: CASSLDRGQSYTF
CDR3 DNA: TGTGCCAGCAGCTTAGACAGGGGGCAAAGCTACACCTTC

J gene: TRBJ1-1
D gene: NA
clone size: NA
V gene: TRBV19
CDR3 protein: CASSSVSEAFF
CDR3 DNA: TGTGCCAGTAGTTCGGTATCTGAAGCTTTCTTT

J gene: TRBJ1-5
D gene: NA
clone size: NA
V gene: TRBV5-1
CDR3 protein: CASSLKPGASQPQHF
CDR3 DNA: TGCGCCAGCAGCTTAAAACCGGGGGCCAGTCAGCCCCAGCATTTT

J gene: TRBJ2-2
D gene: NA
clone size: NA
V gene: TRBV7-2
CDR3 protein: CASSLAGVTGELFF
CDR3 DNA: TGTGCCAGCAGCTTAGCAGGGGTCACCGGGGAGCTGTTTTTT

J gene: TRBJ1-5
D gene: NA
clone size: NA
V gene: TRBV30
CDR3 protein: CAWSSPEGGQPQHF
CDR3 DNA: TGTGCCTGGAGTTCCCCGGAGGGTGGGCAGCCCCAGCATTTT

J gene: TRBJ2-7
D gene: NA
clone size: NA
V gene: TRBV5-6
CDR3 protein: CASSLTGSAYEQYF
CDR3 DNA: TGTGCCAGCAGCTTGACAGGTTCGGCCTACGAGCAGTACTTC

J gene: TRBJ2-3
D gene: NA
clone size: once
V gene: TRBV7-2
CDR3 protein: CASSLAGGLADTQYF
CDR3 DNA: TGTGCCAGCAGCTTAGCGGGGGGTCTCGCAGATACGCAGTATTTT

J gene: TRBJ2-1
D gene: TRBD2
clone size: NA
V gene: TRBV6-1
CDR3 protein: CASSEFGGGSYNEQFF
CDR3 DNA: TGTGCCAGCAGTGAGTTTGGCGGGGGGTCATACAATGAGCAGTTCTTC

J gene: TRBJ1-2
D gene: NA
clone size: NA
V gene: TRBV30
CDR3 protein: CAGTGFDYGYTF
CDR3 DNA: TGTGCCGGCACCGGCTTCGACTATGGCTACACCTTC

J gene: TRBJ2-5
D gene: NA
clone size: few
V gene: TRBV7-6
CDR3 protein: CASGETQYF
CDR3 DNA: TGTGCCAGCGGGGAGACCCAGTACTTC

J gene: TRBJ2-5
D gene: NA
clone size: few
V gene: TRBV7-3
CDR3 protein: CASSRQVQETQYF
CDR3 DNA: TGTGCCAGCAGCCGGCAGGTTCAAGAGACCCAGTACTTC

J gene: TRBJ1-1
D gene: NA
clone size: NA
V gene: TRBV25-1
CDR3 protein: CASSRRGRSTEAFF
CDR3 DNA: TGTGCCAGCAGCCGGCGGGGGAGGAGCACTGAAGCTTTCTTT

J gene: TRBJ1-2
D gene: NA
clone size: NA
V gene: TRBV6-5
CDR3 protein: CASSITDTNYGYTF
CDR3 DNA: TGTGCCAGCAGCATAACGGATACTAACTATGGCTACACCTTC

J gene: TRBJ1-2
D gene: NA
clone size: NA
V gene: TRBV7-9
CDR3 protein: CASSTPAHRGLYGYTF
CDR3 DNA: TGTGCCAGCAGCACCCCAGCCCACCGAGGACTCTATGGCTACACCTTC

J gene: TRBJ2-5
D gene: NA
clone size: NA
V gene: TRBV11-2
CDR3 protein: CASSLVGGAQETQYF
CDR3 DNA: TGTGCCAGCAGCTTAGTAGGGGGGGCTCAAGAGACCCAGTACTTC

J gene: TRBJ1-4
D gene: NA
clone size: NA
V gene: TRBV9
CDR3 protein: CASSPAVGEKLFF
CDR3 DNA: TGTGCCAGCAGCCCGGCGGTCGGTGAAAAACTGTTTTTT

J gene: TRBJ2-5
D gene: TRBD1
clone size: NA
V gene: TRBV7-9
CDR3 protein: CASSVDSTGVAETQYF
CDR3 DNA: TGTGCCAGCAGCGTAGACTCGACAGGGGTAGCGGAGACCCAGTACTTC

J gene: TRBJ1-5
D gene: TRBD1
clone size: NA
V gene: TRBV5-5
CDR3 protein: CASSPGGGRGTRSSPQHF
CDR3 DNA: TGTGCCAGCAGCCCAGGGGGGGGGCGAGGTACGAGGTCATCCCCCCAGCATTTT

J gene: TRBJ1-5
D gene: NA
clone size: NA
V gene: TRBV7-9
CDR3 protein: CASLRGNGQPQHF
CDR3 DNA: TGTGCCAGCCTCAGAGGGAATGGCCAGCCCCAGCATTTT

J gene: TRBJ1-6
D gene: TRBD1
clone size: once
V gene: TRBV19
CDR3 protein: CAGKTGGDSPLHF
CDR3 DNA: TGTGCCGGTAAGACAGGGGGAGATTCACCCCTCCACTTT

J gene: TRBJ1-1
D gene: NA
clone size: NA
V gene: TRBV9
CDR3 protein: CASSLSGNTEAFF
CDR3 DNA: TGTGCCAGCAGCCTGTCTGGGAACACTGAAGCTTTCTTT

J gene: TRBJ2-1
D gene: TRBD1
clone size: NA
V gene: TRBV7-2
CDR3 protein: CASSFVGDRVRGQFF
CDR3 DNA: TGTGCCAGCAGCTTCGTCGGGGACAGGGTTAGGGGGCAGTTCTTC

J gene: TRBJ2-7
D gene: NA
clone size: NA
V gene: TRBV29-1
CDR3 protein: CSVAVTRNEQYF
CDR3 DNA: TGCAGCGTTGCAGTGACCCGGAACGAGCAGTACTTC

J gene: TRBJ2-1
D gene: TRBD1
clone size: few
V gene: TRBV7-3
CDR3 protein: CASSPDRGLFYEQFF
CDR3 DNA: TGTGCCAGCAGCCCCGACAGGGGGCTTTTCTATGAGCAGTTCTTC

J gene: TRBJ1-2
D gene: TRBD1
clone size: NA
V gene: TRBV27
CDR3 protein: CASTTGGLRGYTF
CDR3 DNA: TGTGCCAGCACGACAGGGGGCCTTCGTGGCTACACCTTC

J gene: TRBJ2-1
D gene: NA
clone size: NA
V gene: TRBV2
CDR3 protein: CASSSMGWHEQFF
CDR3 DNA: TGTGCCAGCAGTTCAATGGGCTGGCATGAGCAGTTCTTC

J gene: TRBJ2-6
D gene: NA
clone size: NA
V gene: TRBV4-3
CDR3 protein: CASSQGGGTGANVLTF
CDR3 DNA: TGCGCCAGCAGCCAAGGGGGCGGGACTGGGGCCAACGTCCTGACCTTC

J gene: TRBJ1-6
D gene: TRBD1
clone size: NA
V gene: TRBV11-3
CDR3 protein: CASSSMTGGGSYNSPLHF
CDR3 DNA: TGTGCCAGCAGCTCTATGACAGGGGGTGGCTCCTATAATTCACCCCTCCACTTT

J gene: TRBJ2-2
D gene: NA
clone size: NA
V gene: TRBV4-3
CDR3 protein: CASSQERGSTGELFF
CDR3 DNA: TGCGCCAGCAGCCAAGAACGGGGGAGCACCGGGGAGCTGTTTTTT

J gene: TRBJ1-3
D gene: NA
clone size: few
V gene: TRBV19
CDR3 protein: CASSSGPGNTIYF
CDR3 DNA: TGTGCCAGTAGTTCAGGTCCTGGAAACACCATATATTTT

J gene: TRBJ1-6
D gene: NA
clone size: NA
V gene: TRBV30
CDR3 protein: CAWSSGLNSPLHF
CDR3 DNA: TGTGCCTGGAGTTCGGGACTTAATTCACCCCTCCACTTT

J gene: TRBJ1-5
D gene: TRBD1
clone size: NA
V gene: TRBV7-2
CDR3 protein: CASSRDRVDQPQHF
CDR3 DNA: TGTGCCAGCAGCCGGGACAGGGTCGATCAGCCCCAGCATTTT

J gene: TRBJ1-2
D gene: TRBD1
clone size: NA
V gene: TRBV19
CDR3 protein: CASTRGQVGFGYTF
CDR3 DNA: TGTGCCAGTACCAGGGGACAGGTTGGGTTTGGCTACACCTTC

J gene: TRBJ2-7
D gene: NA
clone size: NA
V gene: TRBV11-3
CDR3 protein: CASSFPGAREQYF
CDR3 DNA: TGTGCCAGCAGCTTCCCGGGGGCACGCGAGCAGTACTTC

J gene: TRBJ2-3
D gene: NA
clone size: NA
V gene: TRBV7-9
CDR3 protein: CASSRTDTQYF
CDR3 DNA: TGTGCCAGCAGCCGAACAGATACGCAGTATTTT

J gene: TRBJ2-7
D gene: TRBD2
clone size: NA
V gene: TRBV7-9
CDR3 protein: CASSLVSGGHYEQYF
CDR3 DNA: TGTGCCAGCAGCTTAGTGTCGGGAGGGCACTACGAGCAGTACTTC

J gene: TRBJ1-4
D gene: NA
clone size: NA
V gene: TRBV6-1
CDR3 protein: CASSENTGAGEKLFF
CDR3 DNA: TGTGCCAGCAGTGAGAACACAGGAGCCGGGGAAAAACTGTTTTTT